Listed here are 18 T cell receptor beta chains from one sample, sequenced in a study of T-cell reconstitution after alpha-beta-depleted transplantation in children (dated by TCRdb to 2016 to 2017). The library came from PCR. The reads were generated on an Illumina HiSeq 2500. TCR libraries were prepared with molecular barcoding, using unique molecular identifiers to normalize TCRbeta repertoire quantification. Using fastp at Q25 and MiXCR, TCRdb reprocessed the public reads and kept productive beta chains. Each record represents a unique CDR3 protein, reported with the most common genes and DNA among its rows. The sample yields under 300,000 distinct CDR3 sequences; around a tenth were counted once. The ten largest clones capture 23% of the sample. In the paper's terms, the treatment or condition label means: allogeneic hematopoietic cell transplantation with graft depleted of TCRalphabeta T cells and CD19 B cells.

The starting material was peripheral blood, obtained 180 days after TCRalphabeta/CD19-depleted stem cell transplant. The receptor source for this set is a male patient aged 2-15 years who had a stem cell transplant for chronic granulomatous disease, so the T cells may come from the graft donor.

This clonotype was seen ten or more times. The J gene is TRBJ2-7, the V gene TRBV7-2, with 10 positions matching TRBD2. The germline V gene encodes CDR1 SGHTA and CDR2 FQGNSA. The J segment lost 0 bases and the V segment lost 5 bases, leaving 4 bases of the junction unmatched. The CDR3 is 15 amino acids. CDR3 protein: CASSTRTSGSYEQYF. The CDR3 nucleotides read TGTGCCAGCAGCACAAGGACTAGCGGCTCCTACGAGCAGTACTTC.

This clonotype was found many times. The rearrangement links TRBV6-2 or TRBV6-3 to TRBJ1-5, with 11 nucleotides matching TRBD1. The germline V gene encodes CDR1 MNHEY and CDR2 SVGEGT. The CDR3 extends over 16 amino acids. The V and J ends lost 0 bases and 4 bases, in that order; junction bases with no gene match: 2. The CDR3 DNA is TGTGCCAGCAGTTACTCGGGACAGGGGGTTAATCAGCCCCAGCATTTT. Translating it yields CASSYSGQGVNQPQHF.

The sample holds many counts of this clonotype. In DNA, the CDR3 is TGTGCCAGCAGCTCTACAGGGGCCAATGAGCAGTTCTTC. Translation gives CASSSTGANEQFF. The chain carries TRBV11-2 and TRBJ2-1; 7 bases agree with TRBD1. The CDR3 sequence is 13 residues long. CDR1 and CDR2 from the germline V gene are SGHAT and FQNNGV. J was trimmed by 6 bases and V by 4 bases; bases with no gene match: 3.

Ten or more counts support this clonotype. The V and J genes are TRBV5-1 and TRBJ2-5; tentatively, D is TRBD1 (7 bases). The length of the CDR3 is 14 residues. In germline, CDR1 is SGHRS, CDR2 YFSETQ. V lost 3 bases and J 4 bases, leaving 13 bases between the germline ends. The CDR3 coding sequence is TGCGCCAGCAGCTCCAGGGGGGTAGCAGAGACCCAGTACTTC. This sequence encodes CASSSRGVAETQYF.

The rearrangement joins TRBV18 to TRBJ2-5, with 10 bases aligning to TRBD2. This CDR3 has 14 amino acids. V dropped 2 bases and J dropped 5; count of bases not matched to a gene: 2. The germline gives CDR1 KGHSH, CDR2 LQKENI. This CDR3 reads CASSPSGRVETQYF. In DNA, the CDR3 is TGTGCCAGCTCACCAAGCGGGAGGGTCGAGACCCAGTACTTC.

This clonotype was seen ten or more times. The J gene is TRBJ2-7, the V gene TRBV10-2; TRBD2 aligns across 7 bases. The CDR3 extends over 18 amino acids. The V gene end was trimmed by 3 bases and the J gene end by 2 bases; junction bases not matched to a gene: 16. CDR1 is WSHSY and CDR2 is SAAADI in the germline V gene. The CDR3 nucleotides are TGCGCCAGCAGTGACACGGCTAGCGGCGACTACACCGCCTACGAGCAGTACTTC. As protein: CASSDTASGDYTAYEQYF.

This clonotype was seen at least ten times. The chain is built from TRBV12-3 or TRBV12-4 and TRBJ2-1, with D perhaps being TRBD1 or TRBD2 (5 bases each). The CDR3 contains 18 residues. Trimming left V 7 bases short and J 4 bases short, with 26 bases between. CDR3: CASNPFPRGPGGYNEQFF. The CDR3 DNA sequence: TGTGCCAGCAATCCTTTCCCTCGGGGTCCTGGGGGTTACAATGAGCAGTTCTTC.

Points on this clonotype: A single base separates this from a much larger clone, so it may be a read error. The chain has TRBV10-3 and TRBJ2-1; no clear D. Germline-derived CDR1 and CDR2 are ENHRY and SYGVKD. CDR3 length equals 17 residues. Trimming shortened V by 0 bases and J by 8 bases, and 20 bases separated the two germline ends. In DNA form, the CDR3 reads TGTGCCATCAGTGAGTCCAGTTTTGACCTACACGTGCATGAGCAGTTCTTC. Translating it yields CAISESSFDLHVHEQFF.

This clonotype appeared many times. The CDR3: CASSSAASSYNSPLHF. The DNA for the CDR3 is TGTGCCAGCAGTTCTGCTGCGAGCTCCTATAATTCACCCCTCCACTTT. J is TRBJ1-6 and V is TRBV12-3 or TRBV12-4; D uncertain. This CDR3 spans 16 amino acids. V dropped 4 bases and J dropped 0 bases, with 10 bases sitting between them.

This clonotype was seen many times. The rearrangement links TRBV6-1 to TRBJ1-1; D gene unclear. The CDR3 extends over 12 amino acids. Looked up from germline, CDR1 is MNHNS and CDR2 is SASEGT. Trimming left V 5 bases short and J 1 base short, with 5 bases between. The DNA of the CDR3 is TGTGCCAGCAGTAACCAGAACACTGAAGCTTTCTTT. Protein: CASSNQNTEAFF.

This clonotype came up many times. One end of the junction fails to match germline, which may point to a read error. DNA for the CDR3: TGTAGACAGCGGGGGCGGTCCTACAATGAGCAGTTCTTC. Its protein is CRQRGRSYNEQFF. The V gene is TRBV29-1, the J gene TRBJ2-1; 8 bases map to TRBD2. The germline CDR1 and CDR2 sequences are SQVTM and ANQGSEA. The CDR3 covers 13 residues.

This clonotype was observed at least ten times. V and J are TRBV7-2 and TRBJ2-1; the match to TRBD2 covers 7 bases. The junction had 4 bases not matched to a gene; V was cut back by 1 base and J by 4 bases. The CDR3 has 15 amino acids. Germline loops: CDR1 SGHTA, CDR2 FQGNSA. In DNA form, the CDR3 reads TGTGCCAGCAGCTTAGAGGTGGGAGGGTACAATGAGCAGTTCTTC. Its protein product is CASSLEVGGYNEQFF.

This clonotype occurred many times. The V and J genes are TRBV10-3 and TRBJ2-1, with D possibly TRBD1 on 6 matching bases. The germline CDR1 and CDR2 sequences are ENHRY and SYGVKD. V was trimmed by 3 bases and J by 3 bases, leaving 6 bases between them. This CDR3 comprises 13 residues. The CDR3 spells CAISDRGYNEQFF. In nucleotides, the CDR3 is TGTGCCATCAGTGACAGGGGCTACAATGAGCAGTTCTTC.

This clonotype was counted many times. V and J are TRBV24-1 and TRBJ2-1; 8 nucleotides match TRBD1. Per the germline V gene, CDR1 is KGHDR and CDR2 is SFDVKD. V shed 4 bases and J 10 bases; nucleotides not matched to a gene: 5. This CDR3 is 13 amino acids long. Written as DNA, the CDR3 is TGTGCCACCAGTGACCCGACAGGGGTAGAGCAGTTCTTC. Translated: CATSDPTGVEQFF.

There are many counts of this clonotype. The CDR3 reads CASSSRGGETQYF. In nucleotides, the CDR3 is TGTGCCAGCAGCTCCCGTGGGGGTGAGACCCAGTACTTC. The rearrangement uses TRBV7-2 and TRBJ2-5; the D call may be TRBD1 or TRBD2 (5 bases each). Germline V gene sequence: CDR1 SGHTA, CDR2 FQGNSA. The CDR3 has 13 residues. V was trimmed by 4 bases and J by 5 bases, leaving 11 bases between them.

There are many counts of this clonotype. The V gene is TRBV7-8, the J gene TRBJ1-4; D not certain. V dropped 5 bases and J dropped 4 bases, with 11 bases sitting between them. The CDR3 sequence is 14 residues long. Per germline, CDR1 SGHVS and CDR2 FQNEAQ. Written as DNA, the CDR3 is TGTGCCAGCAGCCCTGGAAGATTTAATGAAAAACTGTTTTTT. It yields the protein CASSPGRFNEKLFF.

This clonotype showed up many times. The chain recombines TRBV20-1 with TRBJ1-1, with D unclear. The germline gives CDR1 DFQATT, CDR2 SNEGSKA (reference sequence). V lost 5 bases and J 0 bases, leaving 10 bases between the germline ends. This CDR3 spans 13 amino acids. Here the CDR3 DNA reads TGCAGTGCTTGGAAGAGCTTGAACACTGAAGCTTTCTTT. Translating gives CSAWKSLNTEAFF.

Many counts were recorded for this clonotype. In nucleotides, the CDR3 is TGTGCCAGCAGTTTAGGGATCGGGCAGGGATTATACAATGAGCAGTTCTTC. This codes for CASSLGIGQGLYNEQFF. The V gene is TRBV12-3 or TRBV12-4, the J gene TRBJ2-1; D is possibly TRBD1 (5 bases). The germline V and J ends were trimmed by 1 base and 4 bases, with 17 bases remaining between them. The CDR3 covers 17 residues.